This T cell receptor beta chain was recorded in a study of cytomegalovirus exposure and HLA in healthy donors (dated by TCRdb to 2016 to 2017). General notes on the study: An earlier analysis of 587 of the donors reported around 280 Gb of sequence data and 117 million unique TCR beta sequences obtained from roughly 180 million T cells. Approximately 310 gigabases of sequencing data and roughly 90 million unique TCR sequences were included in an early release covering under 650 HLA-typed donors. Of the 300 to 450 genotyped donors, approximately 81% were placed in the genetic ancestry cluster associated with self-reported Caucasian donors. The study was designed to test whether signatures of past pathogen exposure could be identified by cataloging public T cell receptors. The study profiled the T cell repertoires of 666 subjects by immunosequencing and related them to cytomegalovirus serostatus. Besides the first cohort of about 730 subjects, a separate validation cohort made up of over a hundred different subjects was used. High-throughput TCR immunosequencing, statistical association of individual TCRs with disease status, and machine learning were combined to predict cytomegalovirus infection status. A later analysis re-examined previously published TCR beta repertoires from several hundred donors and added high-resolution HLA genotyping to investigate patterns of TCR occurrence. In the later analysis, no new phenotypic data were used to find candidate immune exposures; instead, reliance was placed on TCR beta sequences and their occurrence across donors. An earlier analysis of around 580 of the donors used high-throughput TCR beta sequencing to judge whether each TCR beta V gene segment behaved as functional or pseudogenic. Donor age, sex, ethnicity and CMV serostatus were compiled together with the repertoire data. In a later genetic analysis, genome-wide SNP genotypes for about 55% of the roughly 670 donors were used, and that subset was treated as a discovery cohort. All discovery cohort repertoires had been generated using a single sequencing platform. HLA typing covered class I and class II loci at four-digit resolution. Typing coverage differed by locus: A, B, C, DRB1 and DQB1 were typed in about 620-640 donors, DQA1 in 522, DPA1 in approximately 600, and DPB1 in 472. Roughly 5 DR-DQ haplotypes were treated as single units for association and clustering because of strong linkage in the cohort. On average, roughly 240,000 unique TCR beta nucleotide sequences were sequenced per donor among 398 genotyped donors of the cohort, with roughly 18% of those sequences being non-productive. Here is what the overall study found, with its caveats: This cohort had only TCR beta chains sequenced, and the lack of alpha or paired-chain data limited which features could be detected. Correlated functional status among segregating V segments might reflect linkage disequilibrium, but an unknown experimental factor could not be ruled out. According to a later genetic analysis, donors in an Asian-associated ancestry cluster had fewer N-insertions in productive TCRs than the roughly 700-donor mean. In vitro tests confirmed that a few of the cytomegalovirus-associated TCR beta chains recognize cytomegalovirus antigens. Roughly uniform sequencing depth across donors was assumed in presence/absence analyses, although this assumption may not hold. A total of 150 or so TCR beta chains were listed by the study as associated with cytomegalovirus. In a later analysis, TCR association rates were found to vary across HLA loci, with the most associated TCRs seen for DRB1 alleles and the fewest for HLA-C alleles. When HLA alleles, especially DR and DQ, strongly co-occurred, attributing TCR associations to individual alleles was difficult. Because some donors lacked HLA typing at each locus, the association tests relied only on the typed subset. The authors suggested that the approach could potentially be generalized to other disease states and immunological phenotypes. Specific HLA alleles were associated with some 15,000 TCR beta sequences at a false discovery rate of 0.05 in a later analysis. In a later analysis, HLA-associated TCR beta chains showed more clonal expansion and lower generation probabilities than non-associated chains that were equally common. A further reported finding was that TCR beta sequences accurately predicted the HLA-A and HLA-B alleles for most subjects in the first cohort. According to a later analysis, most CMV-associated TCR beta chains appeared to be HLA-restricted, and the HLA associations seemed to be driven largely by CMV exposure. Across donors, most TCR sequences were observed very rarely, whereas some public TCRs were present in many individuals. The earlier analysis of some 540 of the donors excluded about 16 rarely observed V segments, including chromosome 9 orphons, because counts were too low. According to a later analysis, parvovirus B19, influenza, CMV and Epstein-Barr virus appeared linked to several top co-occurrence clusters. The classifier was reported to diagnose cytomegalovirus status with high specificity and sensitivity in both the original cohort and the validation cohort. A group of highly shared sequence variants was considered likely to be a technical artifact of the sequencing pipeline. In a later genetic analysis, a missense DCLRE1C variant was associated with V-gene and J-gene trimming of TCR beta chains, and the association was replicated in an independent cohort. For the cohort, immune exposure information was limited to CMV serostatus. An earlier analysis of around 600 of the donors showed that most TCR beta V segments appeared in productive rearrangements either about 90% or about 30% of the time, which broadly matched IMGT annotations. Some IMGT-functional V segments, including TRBV6-2 and TRBV6-3, could not be distinguished by the 87-base-pair reads and were therefore excluded.

Library preparation used the immunoSEQ multiplex PCR assay. A mixture of 60 forward primers for TCR Vbeta segments and 13 reverse primers for TCR Jbeta segments was used in the multiplex PCR. The CDR3 region of rearranged TCR beta genes was amplified from genomic DNA by a multiplex PCR assay. Amplified TCR beta libraries were sequenced as 87-base-pair reads on the Illumina HiSeq System. For the original study's pipeline: A later analysis tallied around 87 million unique TCR beta chains across the 640 or so repertoires, and around 12 million of those chains were shared by two or more donors. To remove PCR and sequencing errors, raw reads were error-corrected and collapsed into unique sequences using a nearest-neighbor algorithm that merged closely related sequences. V, D and J gene segments were assigned by aligning CDR3 sequences to IMGT reference sequences. For a sequence to be retained, at least a six-nucleotide match to both a V gene segment and a J gene segment was required. A rearrangement counted as productive if the CDR3 had no stop codons and remained in frame with V and J, and every other rearrangement counted as non-productive. Following IMGT convention, CDR3 was defined as the stretch from the second conserved V-encoded cysteine to the conserved J-encoded phenylalanine. Sequences without an unambiguous match to a single V gene segment were excluded from the earlier analysis of about 640 of the donors. An earlier analysis of almost 600 of the donors classified V segments as functional when productive rearrangements were above 56.7% and as segregating when the standard deviation between donors was above 5%. A statistical classification framework was built to diagnose cytomegalovirus status from the catalog of TCR beta chain sequences. V and J gene assignment, in a later analysis, came from comparing TCR nucleotide sequences with IMGT/GENE-DB human TR gene sequences. A later analysis assigned CDR3 sequences and most-parsimonious VDJ recombination scenarios with the TCRdist pipeline. In a later analysis, every TCR beta chain was defined by the combination of its CDR3 amino acid sequence and its V-gene family, and reads without a unique V-gene family were dropped. In a later analysis, approximately 640 highly shared, low-generation-probability nucleotide sequences were removed to address suspected cross-contamination and a sequencing artifact. In a later analysis, a clonal expansion index was calculated for each public chain from normalized within-repertoire ranks of inferred template counts. Generation probabilities in a later analysis came from a VDJ recombination model fitted to out-of-frame rearrangements, and those results were checked against IGoR. In a later analysis, TCR-TCR, TCR-HLA and TCR-CMV co-occurrence was scored with hypergeometric tests, and a repertoire-size bias correction was applied to TCR pairs. In a later analysis, false discovery rates were estimated by permuting HLA or CMV assignments 20 times. A later analysis grouped co-occurring TCRs with DBSCAN, adding TCRdist sequence similarity when clustering within HLA-allele-positive subsets. For co-occurrence clustering, repertoires with fewer than 30,000 or more than 120,000 public chains were excluded, along with a handful of repertoires with anomalous nucleotide sharing. The table was pulled from immuneACCESS by TCRdb, which kept in-frame rearrangements only. Such tables lose some clones; where checked, under half of the loss comes from unresolved V genes, and the rest has no known cause. V, J and clone size reflect that table, while D and trimming were determined from the DNA. Counted in this sample were 200,000 to 300,000 clones; about 80% of them appeared once. The leading ten clones occupy 5% to 6% of the sample.

The cohort was made up of 650 to 700 healthy bone marrow donors. At the time of sampling, all cohort members were nominally healthy, though unrecorded immune exposures were likely present. The donor tested CMV seropositive and was one of the 289 seropositive cohort members. Every donor gave a peripheral blood sample, and the peripheral blood mononuclear cells from that sample were used for TCR beta sequencing. The Qiagen DNeasy Blood Extraction Kit was used to extract genomic DNA from the blood cell samples. Worth noting for this clone: What this receptor recognizes is not known. No base-level quality is on record; no much larger clone is a single base apart.

CDR1 and CDR2 are drawn from the germline V gene: SGHVS, FQNEAQ. Including the terminal cysteine and phenylalanine, the CDR3 comprises 15 residues. Only CDR3 DNA is held: 45 bases, read in frame from base 1. V loses 1 base at its end and J loses 8 bases; junction bases beyond the gene matches: 7. This sequence uses TRBV7-8 and TRBJ1-4; 7 nucleotides in the junction match TRBD1. The receptor comes from a woman between 40 and 55 years old in good health and CMV-seropositive. Sequencing was performed on PBMCs. The nucleotide sequence reads as follows: TGTGCCAGCAGCTTAGTTCAGGGGGTCGGGGAAAAACTGTTTTTT. This yields the protein CASSLVQGVGEKLFF.